The sequence of this TCR beta chain was determined in a study of T cells after yellow fever vaccination. The overall study: Low-cell-number fractions underwent preparation using SMART-Seq v4 Ultra Low Input. General observations from the study: Compared with primary, the secondary response was weaker and peaked at day 5, not 15. Bulk-population clonotypes that are abundant could appear as contaminants in FACS-sorted repertoires.

A remark on this clonotype: Antigen: not known.

Trimming cost V 1 base and J 4 bases, with 9 bases left between them. The CDR3 runs to 14 residues. Germline V gene sequence: CDR1 SGHTA, CDR2 FQGNSA. 5'RACE template switching added a universal primer site and UMIs to TCR cDNA. Using its own MiXCR run on the 5' RACE reads, TCRdb lists one record per CDR3 protein. The sample lists approximately 250,000 distinct CDR3 sequences, approximately 6.3% occurring once. This sequence originates from a man between 25 and 39 years old who received the YFV17D yellow fever vaccine. This rearrangement joins TRBV7-2 to TRBJ2-3; either TRBD1 or TRBD2 may supply D (5 bases each). The material sequenced was CD4+ T cells sorted from PBMCs, taken on the day of the yellow fever booster vaccination. The CDR3 loop is CASSLGDGSDTQYF. The CDR3 DNA reads TGTGCCAGCAGCTTAGGGGACGGTTCAGATACGCAGTATTTT.